Given below is one T cell receptor beta chain in context. No antigen is known for it. The V gene's germline CDR1 is MNHNS and CDR2 SASEGT. V shed 6 bases, J shed 7 bases, and the junction held 7 bases outside the gene matches. The CDR3 length is 14 residues. This sample stems from a study of beta chain features in type 1 diabetes. Sorting based on CD45RO/CCR7/CD25/CD127/CD95/CD27 separated CD4+ naive, central memory, regulatory and stem cell-like memory cells. Purity (above 95%) was reached by all sorted populations. Whole-study findings and limits: Relative to healthy donors, patients appeared to have naive, central memory and Treg TCRB repertoires that were more similar. Moderately but significantly shorter TCRB CDR3s were found in Type 1 diabetes patients in all four CD4+ subsets.

TCRB transcripts that were expressed got sequenced, as all of the isolated RNA had been reverse transcribed. Sequencing of naive, central memory and regulatory T cell samples gave an average of around 3.8 million reads. Profiling relied on immunoSEQ multiplex PCR, and the TCRdb table lists in-frame clones only, not all of them. The table has around 710,000 clones, roughly an eighth seen once. This chain links TRBV6-1 with TRBJ1-5; 9 bases are shared with TRBD1. The sequencing sample was made of naive CD4+ T cells from blood. This receptor was identified in a man aged 25 to 40 with type 1 diabetes. Here the CDR3 DNA reads TGTGCCAGCAGCACGGGACAGGGTGGACAGCCCCAGCATTTT. It yields the protein CASSTGQGGQPQHF.